The source of this TCR beta chain is a study of cytomegalovirus exposure and HLA in healthy donors. Looking at the study overall: Most donors, about 82% of 350 to 450 genotyped, fell in the Caucasian-associated ancestry cluster. Points from the study as a whole: In most subjects, TCR beta sequences reportedly gave accurate predictions of HLA-A and HLA-B alleles.

With 60 Vbeta and 13 Jbeta primers, the PCR was carried out. The repertoire was sequenced with immunoSEQ multiplex PCR; TCRdb's copy has only in-frame clones and lacks some. Here the sample spans 150,000 to 200,000 clones, about 84% being singletons. Trimming took 4 bases from V and 5 from J, leaving 20 bases between them. Germline V gene data show CDR1 as SGDLS and CDR2 as YYNGEE. This CDR3 region has 16 residues. As for this clone: No antigen is known for it.

The sequence came from a young man in good health and CMV-seronegative. Sequenced material: PBMCs. The chain employs TRBV9 and TRBJ2-3; D perhaps matches TRBD1 (6 bases). The DNA of the CDR3 is TGTGCCAGCAGCCTACCGAGGGGGTCGGTAGAAGATACGCAGTATTTT. It translates to CASSLPRGSVEDTQYF.